These 6 T cell receptor beta chains share one sample of origin, sequenced in a study of CD8 T cells in ankylosing spondylitis. TCRdb reanalysed the 5' RACE reads using MiXCR and keeps one entry per CDR3 protein. The sample includes 250,000 to 300,000 distinct CDR3 sequences, 15% to 20% of them seen just once. Sequencing used blood, either unsorted or a sorted T cell fraction (not recorded which). The receptor source for this set is a male donor with ankylosing spondylitis or in good health (not recorded which).

In this sample, this clonotype turned up a few times. This chain uses TRBV4-3 with TRBJ2-7, with 9 positions matching TRBD1. Germline values: CDR1 LGHNA, CDR2 YSLEER. Unmatched junction bases numbered 5, after V lost 0 bases and J lost 2 bases. This CDR3 is 16 amino acids long. The CDR3 region has the DNA TGCGCCAGCAGCCAAGATCTCGGACAGGGGACCTACGAGCAGTACTTC. It codes for CASSQDLGQGTYEQYF.

A few counts support this clonotype. CDR3 sequence reads: CASSGFQPPGTQYF. CDR3 nucleotides: TGTGCCAGCAGCGGCTTCCAACCGCCGGGGACCCAGTACTTC. This rearrangement joins TRBV11-2 to TRBJ2-5; D remains unclear. The ends were cut back, 5 bases at V and 7 bases at J, with 17 bases in the middle. Germline CDR1 is SGHAT and CDR2 is FQNNGV. The CDR3 is made up of 14 amino acids.

The table lists this clonotype with a few counts. The chain links TRBV3-1 to TRBJ2-3; 10 nucleotides agree with TRBD2. J lost 2 bases, V lost 2 bases, and 7 bases had no gene match. The CDR3 is made up of 17 amino acids. Per germline, CDR1 LGHDT and CDR2 YNNKEL (reference sequence). The CDR3 nucleotides read TGTGCCAGCAGCCAACTAGCGGGAGCGGGACCCACAGATACGCAGTATTTT. Amino acids: CASSQLAGAGPTDTQYF.

This clonotype has just a few counts. This chain uses TRBV12-3 or TRBV12-4 with TRBJ2-1; 16 bases align to TRBD2. The ends lost 7 bases at V and 3 bases at J; junction bases unmatched: 6. The CDR3 is 17 amino acids. CDR3 loop: CASTLGLAGGFYNEQFF. Written as DNA, the CDR3 is TGTGCCAGCACCCTGGGACTAGCGGGAGGGTTCTACAATGAGCAGTTCTTC.

This clonotype appeared a few times. This rearrangement joins TRBV12-3 or TRBV12-4 to TRBJ2-2; D is uncertain. Trimming stripped 5 bases from V and 3 bases from J, with 7 bases between. The CDR3 runs 13 residues. The CDR3: CASSVWDTGELFF. The CDR3 nucleotides are TGTGCCAGCAGTGTCTGGGACACCGGGGAGCTGTTTTTT.

This clonotype was picked up a small number of times. The rearrangement uses TRBV12-3 or TRBV12-4 and TRBJ2-7, with D unclear. This CDR3 has 13 residues. The V end lost 5 bases, the J end lost 6 bases, and 14 bases lay between the germline ends. CDR3 residues: CASSLNPSREQYF. CDR3 sequence (DNA): TGTGCCAGCAGTCTAAACCCCTCCCGCGAGCAGTACTTC.